A selection of T cell receptor beta chains follows, all from one sample in a study of response to subunit inactivated influenza vaccine. One entry per CDR3 protein results from TCRdb running MiXCR on the RT-PCR reads. The table includes around 760,000 distinct CDR3 sequences, around 13% detected once. The material sequenced was PBMCs from blood, taken 14 to 15 days before vaccination. All receptors come from a man aged 50-60 years who received an inactivated influenza vaccine. Both conserved end residues are part of each CDR3. Fields, in order: D gene, clone size, V gene, J gene, CDR3 protein, CDR3 DNA. The D gene is left open where the match is weak. Size tells how often a clone was seen (once, few, many) or the class of an expanded clone, and some rows leave it out.

>NA|NA|TRBV3-1|TRBJ2-7
CASSHVNVGTYEQYF
TGTGCCAGCAGCCACGTCAACGTAGGAACCTACGAGCAGTACTTC
>NA|few|TRBV5-1|TRBJ1-6
CASSLDLGYNSPLHF
TGCGCCAGCAGCTTGGATCTAGGATATAATTCACCCCTCCACTTT
>NA|few|TRBV4-2|TRBJ2-5
CASSQDPKETQYF
TGTGCCAGCAGCCAAGATCCAAAAGAGACCCAGTACTTC
>NA|NA|TRBV28|TRBJ2-7
CASSLLGRPGLAGEQYF
TGTGCCAGCAGTTTATTGGGGCGTCCGGGCCTCGCCGGCGAGCAGTACTTC
>NA|NA|TRBV6-5|TRBJ2-7
CASSSKADPVEQYF
TGTGCCAGCAGTTCGAAAGCGGATCCCGTCGAGCAGTACTTC
>NA|few|TRBV20-1|TRBJ1-1
CSARPPGEGTEAFF
TGCAGTGCTAGACCCCCAGGGGAGGGCACTGAAGCTTTCTTT
>NA|few|TRBV5-1|TRBJ2-1
CASSLGQRSWFF
TGCGCCAGCAGCTTGGGACAGCGGTCATGGTTCTTC
>TRBD1|NA|TRBV7-9|TRBJ2-7
CASSLALDRGGEQYF
TGTGCCAGCAGCTTAGCTTTGGACAGGGGAGGCGAGCAGTACTTC
>TRBD2|NA|TRBV3-1|TRBJ2-2
CASSSRGGTGELFF
TGTGCCAGCAGCTCGCGGGGGGGCACCGGGGAGCTGTTTTTT
>NA|few|TRBV2|TRBJ1-1
CASSESEGLNTEAFF
TGTGCCAGCAGTGAATCAGAGGGTCTGAACACTGAAGCTTTCTTT
>NA|many|TRBV18|TRBJ2-1
CASSPRIGDEQFF
TGTGCCAGCTCACCACGAATAGGTGATGAGCAGTTCTTC
>NA|NA|TRBV28|TRBJ1-2
CASRGSTANYGYTF
TGTGCCAGCAGGGGCTCCACAGCTAACTATGGCTACACCTTC
>NA|few|TRBV20-1|TRBJ1-1
CSARQPAEAFF
TGCAGTGCTAGGCAGCCAGCTGAAGCTTTCTTT
>TRBD1|few|TRBV15|TRBJ2-5
CATSVTRGGPETQYF
TGTGCCACCAGCGTAACTCGAGGGGGCCCAGAGACCCAGTACTTC
>NA|NA|TRBV2|TRBJ1-4
CASRGLRINEKLFF
TGTGCCAGCAGGGGACTGCGTATTAATGAAAAACTGTTTTTT
>NA|NA|TRBV9|TRBJ1-5
CASSVEGHSNQPQHF
TGTGCCAGCAGCGTAGAGGGGCATAGCAATCAGCCCCAGCATTTT
>TRBD2|NA|TRBV9|TRBJ2-1
CASSSPQGLASNEQFF
TGTGCCAGCAGCTCACCTCAGGGACTAGCTTCCAATGAGCAGTTCTTC
>TRBD2|NA|TRBV24-1|TRBJ2-1
CATSDTGTSGSNEQFF
TGTGCCACCAGTGATACCGGGACTAGCGGGAGCAATGAGCAGTTCTTC
>NA|NA|TRBV10-2|TRBJ2-3
CAGGGSQADTQYF
TGCGCCGGGGGGGGCAGTCAGGCGGATACGCAGTATTTT
>NA|few|TRBV2|TRBJ1-4
CASSAGTNNEKLFF
TGTGCCAGCAGTGCCGGGACAAATAATGAAAAACTGTTTTTT
>NA|NA|TRBV5-1|TRBJ2-7
CASSLVGGTDYEQYF
TGCGCCAGCAGCTTGGTAGGAGGGACCGACTACGAGCAGTACTTC
>NA|NA|TRBV10-3|TRBJ2-7
CAISDSTYEQYF
TGTGCCATCAGTGACAGTACCTACGAGCAGTACTTC
>NA|few|TRBV28|TRBJ2-7
CASSLTILYEQYF
TGTGCCAGCAGTTTAACGATACTCTACGAGCAGTACTTC
>NA|few|TRBV7-2|TRBJ1-2
CASGGAGYGYTF
TGTGCCAGCGGGGGGGCGGGGTATGGCTACACCTTC
>NA|many|TRBV5-6|TRBJ2-3
CASSSTGTQYF
TGTGCCAGCAGCTCAACGGGTACGCAGTATTTT
>NA|NA|TRBV20-1|TRBJ1-6
CSAARTAGGSPLHF
TGCAGTGCCGCGAGGACAGCCGGAGGATCACCCCTCCACTTT
>NA|NA|TRBV7-2|TRBJ2-7
CASSPITRATYEQYF
TGTGCCAGCAGCCCCATAACCCGGGCCACCTACGAGCAGTACTTC
>TRBD1|few|TRBV5-1|TRBJ2-1
CASSPTGFFDPFF
TGCGCCAGCAGCCCGACAGGGTTTTTCGATCCGTTCTTC
>TRBD2|NA|TRBV20-1|TRBJ2-3
CSARSFLSGGASTTDTQYF
TGCAGTGCTAGATCTTTTCTGAGCGGGGGGGCATCGACGACAGATACGCAGTATTTT
>NA|NA|TRBV28|TRBJ2-2
CASSTPGLTANTGELFF
TGTGCCAGCAGTACCCCAGGACTAACGGCCAACACCGGGGAGCTGTTTTTT
>NA|few|TRBV5-1|TRBJ2-7
CASSLVSRSTYEQYF
TGCGCCAGCAGCTTGGTTTCGCGGAGTACCTACGAGCAGTACTTC
>NA|NA|TRBV2|TRBJ1-2
CASLPGRRDYGYTF
TGTGCCAGCCTTCCGGGACGGCGGGATTATGGCTACACCTTC
>NA|NA|TRBV6-1|TRBJ2-2
CASSEAGGGGELFF
TGTGCCAGCAGTGAAGCAGGGGGTGGCGGGGAGCTGTTTTTT
>TRBD1|many|TRBV20-1|TRBJ1-1
CSATGTGPKDTEAFF
TGCAGTGCTACCGGGACAGGACCGAAGGACACTGAAGCTTTCTTT
>NA|many|TRBV5-1|TRBJ2-5
CASSETGFLGGPQETQYF
TGCGCCAGCAGCGAGACAGGTTTCCTCGGGGGGCCCCAAGAGACCCAGTACTTC
>TRBD2|NA|TRBV5-1|TRBJ2-1
CASSWEPGLAGGRNNEQFF
TGCGCCAGCAGCTGGGAACCCGGACTAGCGGGGGGGCGAAACAATGAGCAGTTCTTC
>NA|NA|TRBV6-2/TRBV6-3|TRBJ1-6
CASTYRWDSPLHF
TGTGCCAGCACCTACAGGTGGGATTCACCCCTCCACTTT
>NA|many|TRBV7-3|TRBJ1-1
CASSSGQEAFF
TGTGCCAGCAGCTCAGGACAGGAAGCTTTCTTT
>NA|few|TRBV7-8|TRBJ2-3
CASSPLLGATGTDTQYF
TGTGCCAGCAGCCCCCTGTTAGGGGCGACCGGCACAGATACGCAGTATTTT
>TRBD1|few|TRBV29-1|TRBJ2-5
CSATLGTVQETQYF
TGCAGCGCGACCTTGGGGACAGTTCAAGAGACCCAGTACTTC
>TRBD1|many|TRBV3-1|TRBJ2-7
CASRAGEGQGRYEQYF
TGTGCCAGCAGGGCAGGTGAAGGACAGGGGAGATACGAGCAGTACTTC
>NA|few|TRBV4-1|TRBJ2-7
CASSHGALSSYEQYF
TGCGCCAGCAGCCACGGGGCGCTCTCCTCCTACGAGCAGTACTTC
>NA|many|TRBV7-9|TRBJ1-2
CASFGDRVENYGYTF
TGTGCCAGCTTTGGGGACCGGGTCGAAAACTATGGCTACACCTTC
>TRBD2|few|TRBV20-1|TRBJ2-3
CSARGLAGVGYTDTQYF
TGCAGTGCTAGGGGACTAGCGGGAGTAGGTTACACAGATACGCAGTATTTT
>TRBD2|NA|TRBV6-1|TRBJ2-3
CASSNVGGVDTQYF
TGTGCCAGCAGCAACGTGGGGGGGGTAGATACGCAGTATTTT
>TRBD1|few|TRBV20-1|TRBJ1-2
CSAYPDRVGDGYTF
TGCAGTGCTTACCCGGACAGGGTAGGGGATGGCTACACCTTC
>NA|few|TRBV19|TRBJ2-5
CASSIRGGEETQYF
TGTGCCAGTAGTATTCGAGGGGGAGAAGAGACCCAGTACTTC
>NA|NA|TRBV5-4|TRBJ2-3
CASSIPGAGTDTQYF
TGTGCCAGCAGCATCCCCGGGGCAGGCACAGATACGCAGTATTTT
>NA|many|TRBV7-9|TRBJ1-2
CASSLAFAGVYYGYTF
TGTGCCAGCAGCTTAGCGTTTGCAGGGGTATACTATGGCTACACCTTC
>TRBD1|few|TRBV29-1|TRBJ1-2
CSALTGAYGYTF
TGCAGCGCCCTGACAGGGGCCTATGGCTACACCTTC
>TRBD1|few|TRBV5-1|TRBJ1-1
CASSPTGTDTEAFF
TGCGCCAGCAGCCCGACAGGGACAGACACTGAAGCTTTCTTT
>NA|NA|TRBV4-2|TRBJ2-1
CASSPSLGDTYNEQFF
TGTGCCAGCAGCCCCTCTTTGGGAGACACCTACAATGAGCAGTTCTTC
>TRBD1|many|TRBV7-2|TRBJ1-4
CASSLQGAPREKLFF
TGTGCCAGCAGCCTACAGGGGGCGCCCCGTGAAAAACTGTTTTTT